The present T cell receptor beta chain was sequenced within a study of T-cell memory formation after mild COVID-19. On the study more broadly: Largely donor-specific TCR clusters were found.

5'RACE primed at constant segments yielded TCR alpha and TCR beta cDNA libraries bearing sample barcodes and UMIs. TCRdb redid the calling of the 5' RACE reads with MiXCR, one entry per CDR3 protein. The table lists under 600,000 distinct CDR3 sequences, roughly 20% of them singletons. Germline CDR1 is SGHTA and CDR2 is FQGNSA. The CDR3 has 15 residues. Between the trimmed V and J ends, which lost 1 base and 11 bases, there was a span of 18 bases. This clonotype was observed a handful of times. The target antigen is unknown. Whole-study results and caveats: That cross-reactive memory joined was suggested by some responding clones appearing in pre-infection memory. Day 15 to 85 contractors were CD4/CD8 balanced; later expanders leaned CD4+.

This chain links TRBV7-2 with TRBJ1-5, with D perhaps matching TRBD1 (5 bases). The sample was PBMCs or a T cell subset sorted from them (not recorded which). This receptor was obtained from an adult woman who had mild COVID-19 (a few samples of this study predate the infection). Cell type and time point are not known. Here the CDR3 reads CASSLVSGRETAQHF. DNA for the CDR3: TGTGCCAGCAGCTTAGTTTCGGGGCGGGAAACAGCCCAGCATTTT.